These 10 T cell receptor beta chains came from one sample sequenced in a study of identical twins. TCRdb reprocessed the 5' RACE reads via MiXCR and lists one record per CDR3 protein. The table shows 350,000 to 450,000 distinct CDR3 sequences, with less than 20% occurring only once. The sequenced sample consisted of naive T cells sorted from blood. These receptors were taken from a man aged 45 to 65 in good health.

The J gene is TRBJ2-6, the V gene TRBV11-1; no reliable D call. The CDR3 extends over 19 amino acids. Germline CDR1 and CDR2: SGHAT and FQDESV (reference sequence). V lost 4 bases and J lost 0, with 19 bases in between. The CDR3 DNA reads as TGTGCCAGCAGCTCCTGGGCCACAGCATTGGTCTCTGGGGCCAACGTCCTGACTTTC. Protein: CASSSWATALVSGANVLTF.

There are a few counts of this clonotype. The V and J genes are TRBV5-1 and TRBJ2-1; D may be TRBD2 (6 bases). Germline V gene lookup returns CDR1 SGHRS and CDR2 YFSETQ. Trimming took 5 bases from V and 15 from J, leaving 21 bases between them. This CDR3 has 13 amino acids. The CDR3 coding sequence is TGCGCCAGCAGTGAATCCGGAGGGTCCATTCTGTTCTTC. Protein: CASSESGGSILFF.

The V gene is TRBV2, the J gene TRBJ1-1; D is uncertain. V shed 2 bases and J shed 2 bases, with 12 bases lying between them. The CDR3 extends over 15 amino acids. CDR1 and CDR2 (germline): SNHLY, FYNNEI. The CDR3 region is CASSEIGLGNTEAFF. The DNA of the CDR3 is TGTGCCAGCAGTGAAATTGGTCTTGGTAACACTGAAGCTTTCTTT.

This chain joins TRBV6-2 or TRBV6-3 and TRBJ1-1, with D possibly matching TRBD1 (6 bases). With 0 bases removed from V and 4 bases from J, the gap between germline ends came to 15 bases. Germline V CDR1 and CDR2: MNHEY, SVGEGT. CDR3 length: 16 amino acids. CDR3 in amino acids: CASSYSTGARGTEAFF. The CDR3 nucleotides read TGTGCCAGCAGTTACTCGACGGGGGCTCGGGGCACTGAAGCTTTCTTT.

The chain joins TRBV4-2 to TRBJ1-3; D might be TRBD1 (5 bases). Per germline, CDR1 LGHNA and CDR2 YNFKEQ. Trimming removed 0 bases from V and 1 base from J, with 7 bases in between. The CDR3 is 15 amino acids. The CDR3, as DNA: TGTGCCAGCAGCCAAGAGACAGCTTCTGGAAACACCATATATTTT. Translation gives CASSQETASGNTIYF.

The V and J genes are TRBV7-2 and TRBJ2-3; 11 bases map to TRBD2. This CDR3 has 20 residues. Germline V gives CDR1 SGHTA, CDR2 FQGNSA. V trimming: 0 bases; J trimming: 4 bases; junction bases outside the gene matches: 15. The CDR3 protein is CASSLAPPVSGGGWADTQYF. In DNA, the CDR3 is TGTGCCAGCAGCTTAGCCCCTCCGGTTAGCGGGGGGGGATGGGCAGATACGCAGTATTTT. The full variable domain, with the rest looked up from reference TRBV7-2 and TRBJ2-3, is GAGVSQSPSNKVTEKGKDVELRCDPISGHTALYWYRQSLGQGLEFLIYFQGNSAPDKSGLPSDRFSAERTGGSVSTLTIQRTQQEDSAVYLCASSLAPPVSGGGWADTQYFGPGTRLTVL.

This clonotype was picked up many times. The rearrangement links TRBV6-5 to TRBJ1-1; a weak D match, TRBD1 (5 bases). Per the germline V gene, CDR1 is MNHEY and CDR2 is SVGAGI. CDR3 length: 14 amino acids. Trimming took 4 bases from V and 2 from J, leaving 11 bases between them. The CDR3 DNA follows: TGTGCCAGCAGTTTACTTCAGGGAAACACTGAAGCTTTCTTT. This sequence encodes CASSLLQGNTEAFF.

This clonotype was seen repeatedly, ten times or more. The chain combines TRBV29-1 with TRBJ2-7; 10 bases match TRBD2. The CDR3 has 17 residues. Germline V gives CDR1 SQVTM, CDR2 ANQGSEA. V trimming: 0 bases; J trimming: 4 bases; junction bases outside the gene matches: 12. CDR3 nucleotides: TGCAGCGTTGAAGAGGTCGGGACTAGCGCTGTGTCGTACGAGCAGTACTTC. Residues: CSVEEVGTSAVSYEQYF.

The chain recombines TRBV6-2 or TRBV6-3 with TRBJ2-5; TRBD1 matches 9 bases. This CDR3 has 17 amino acids. Germline V gene lookup returns CDR1 MNHEY and CDR2 SVGEGT. Losses at the gene ends were 1 base for V and 1 base for J; bases not matched to a gene: 7. The CDR3 loop reads CASSYFNRDRAQETQYF. The CDR3 DNA sequence: TGTGCCAGCAGTTACTTCAACCGGGACAGGGCCCAAGAGACCCAGTACTTC.

Many counts were recorded for this clonotype. The chain is built from TRBV7-9 and TRBJ2-7; D may correspond to TRBD1 or TRBD2 (6 bases each). The germline V gene has CDR1 SEHNR and CDR2 FQNEAQ (reference sequence). V lost 1 base and J lost 0, with 10 bases in between. The CDR3 is 15 amino acids. The CDR3 is CASSLERGASYEQYF. CDR3 nucleotide sequence: TGTGCCAGCAGCTTAGAGAGGGGGGCCTCCTACGAGCAGTACTTC.